The text below deals with one T cell receptor (beta chain). Data came from immunoSEQ multiplex PCR; TCRdb stores just in-frame clones and leaves some out. This table holds around 64,000 clones, about 93% found once. The data belong to a study of T cell changes during pregnancy in multiple sclerosis. This CDR3 spans 15 amino acids. V shed 5 bases and J shed 3 bases, with 17 bases lying between them. Germline lookup yields CDR1 LNHDA and CDR2 SQIVND (reference sequence). The chain carries TRBV19 and TRBJ2-7; D might be TRBD2 (6 bases). This sample comprised CD8+ T cells from peripheral blood mononuclear cells, obtained in the third trimester of pregnancy. This receptor was obtained from a female donor with multiple sclerosis, enrolled in a pregnancy study. In DNA form, the CDR3 reads TGTGCCAGTAGTTTCTCTCTGGGACTTAACTACGAGCAGTACTTC. It is translated as CASSFSLGLNYEQYF.